What follows is one TCR beta chain and its context. These data are taken from a study of blood T cell repertoires in COVID-19. Looking at the study overall: Both acute and convalescent COVID-19 samples were obtained from the United States, Italy and Spain. Sources were T cells, B-cell-depleted T cells, or PBMCs; the material itself was cDNA or gDNA.

In the authors' workflow: Estimated nucleated cell counts came from reference gene primer amplification. Here immunoSEQ multiplex PCR was the method, and the copy in TCRdb shows in-frame clones only, minus some. V and J calls and clone size are copied from that table; D and trimming were computed from the DNA. Of 200,000 to 300,000 clones in the sample, about 83% are singletons; the top ten hold roughly 4%. This sequence was found in a man aged 50 to 59 with acute or convalescent COVID-19. Sequencing was carried out using peripheral blood.

CDR3 sequence reads: CASSYSAVSGYTF. CDR3 bases: TGTGCCAGCAGTTACTCGGCGGTCTCTGGCTACACCTTC. The rearrangement joins TRBV6-5 to TRBJ1-2; D gene ambiguous. Germline V lookup: CDR1 MNHEY, CDR2 SVGAGI. There are 13 residues in the CDR3. Trimming took off 0 bases at V and 7 bases at J, with 9 bases between the two ends.